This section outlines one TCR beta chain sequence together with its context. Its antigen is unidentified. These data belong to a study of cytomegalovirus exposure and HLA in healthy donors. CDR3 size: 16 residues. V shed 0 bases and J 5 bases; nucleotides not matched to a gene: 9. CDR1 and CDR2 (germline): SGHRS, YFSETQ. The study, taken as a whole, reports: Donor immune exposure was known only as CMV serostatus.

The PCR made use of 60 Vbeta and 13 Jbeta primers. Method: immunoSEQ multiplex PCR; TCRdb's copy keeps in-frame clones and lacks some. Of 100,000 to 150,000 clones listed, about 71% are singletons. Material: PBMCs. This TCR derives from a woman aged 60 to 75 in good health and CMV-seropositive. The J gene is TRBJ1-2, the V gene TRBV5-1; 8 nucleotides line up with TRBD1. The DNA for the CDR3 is TGCGCCAGCAGCTTGGTCTCACGGACAGGGACTTATGGCTACACCTTC. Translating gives CASSLVSRTGTYGYTF.